Presented here are 5 T cell receptor beta chains from one specimen sequenced in a study of T cell responses to AZD1222 COVID-19 vaccine. This table comes from immunoSEQ multiplex PCR, and its TCRdb copy is limited to in-frame clones, with some not included. The data show 96,000 or so clones, with 75% to 90% seen just once and about 26% held by the top ten. Specimen: peripheral blood, collected on day 0 of AZD1222 vaccination. The receptors were sampled from an adult in good health.

This chain joins TRBV11-3 and TRBJ2-7; perhaps TRBD2 as D (5 bases). The CDR3 covers 15 residues. Deletions cut 5 bases from V and 0 bases from J, with 14 bases between. Per germline, CDR1 SGHNT and CDR2 YENEEA. CDR3: CASSLSEGSSYEQYF. CDR3 nucleotides: TGTGCCAGCAGCCTCTCTGAGGGAAGCTCCTACGAGCAGTACTTC. Full variable domain (remainder filled in from reference TRBV11-3 and TRBJ2-7): EAGVVQSPRYKIIEKKQPVAFWCNPISGHNTLYWYLQNLGQGPELLIRYENEEAVDDSQLPKDRFSAERLKGVDSTLKIQPAELGDSAVYLCASSLSEGSSYEQYFGPGTRLTVT.

The chain recombines TRBV7-6 with TRBJ2-7, with D tentatively TRBD2 (5 bases). The CDR3 runs to 13 residues. From germline, CDR1 is SGHVS and CDR2 FNYEAQ. Trimming took off 1 base at V and 3 bases at J, with 7 bases between the two ends. CDR3 DNA: TGTGCCAGCAGCTTAGGGACTCACTACGAGCAGTACTTC. Its translation is CASSLGTHYEQYF.

V gene TRBV6-2 or TRBV6-3 combines with J gene TRBJ2-3, with 8 positions matching TRBD2. Germline CDR1 and CDR2: MNHEY and SVGEGT. Losses at the gene ends were 0 bases for V and 4 bases for J; bases not matched to a gene: 3. The CDR3 consists of 15 residues. The CDR3 DNA is TGTGCCAGCAGTTACTCACGGGAGGGGGCAGATACGCAGTATTTT. Translating it yields CASSYSREGADTQYF.

The chain carries TRBV9 and TRBJ1-4; perhaps TRBD1 as D (5 bases). The germline V and J ends were trimmed by 0 bases and 3 bases, with 9 bases remaining between them. CDR3 size: 15 residues. The germline V gene encodes CDR1 SGDLS and CDR2 YYNGEE. This chain's CDR3 is CASSVAGTANEKLFF. The CDR3 nucleotides are TGTGCCAGCAGCGTAGCCGGGACGGCTAATGAAAAACTGTTTTTT.

This sequence joins TRBV3-1 (or the pseudogene TRBV3-2) and TRBJ2-1, with 8 bases identical to TRBD2. Trimming at V came to 1 base and at J to 9 bases, leaving 11 bases not matched to a gene. Germline CDR1 LGHDT, CDR2 YNNKEL (reference sequence). The CDR3 extends over 16 amino acids. The CDR3 DNA is TGTGCCAGCAGCCAAGGCGGGACTAGGAATAGAGGTGAGCAGTTCTTC. Translated: CASSQGGTRNRGEQFF.